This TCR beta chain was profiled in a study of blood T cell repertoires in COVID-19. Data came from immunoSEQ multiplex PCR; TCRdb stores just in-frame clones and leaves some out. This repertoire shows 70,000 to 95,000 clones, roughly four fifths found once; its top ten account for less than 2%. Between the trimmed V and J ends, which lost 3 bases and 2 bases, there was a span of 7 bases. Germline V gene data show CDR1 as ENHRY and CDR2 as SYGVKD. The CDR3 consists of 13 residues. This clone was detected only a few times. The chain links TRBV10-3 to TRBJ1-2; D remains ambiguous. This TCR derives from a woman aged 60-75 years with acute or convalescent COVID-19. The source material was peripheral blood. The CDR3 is CAISDNGNYGYTF. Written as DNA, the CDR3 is TGTGCCATCAGTGATAACGGGAACTATGGCTACACCTTC.